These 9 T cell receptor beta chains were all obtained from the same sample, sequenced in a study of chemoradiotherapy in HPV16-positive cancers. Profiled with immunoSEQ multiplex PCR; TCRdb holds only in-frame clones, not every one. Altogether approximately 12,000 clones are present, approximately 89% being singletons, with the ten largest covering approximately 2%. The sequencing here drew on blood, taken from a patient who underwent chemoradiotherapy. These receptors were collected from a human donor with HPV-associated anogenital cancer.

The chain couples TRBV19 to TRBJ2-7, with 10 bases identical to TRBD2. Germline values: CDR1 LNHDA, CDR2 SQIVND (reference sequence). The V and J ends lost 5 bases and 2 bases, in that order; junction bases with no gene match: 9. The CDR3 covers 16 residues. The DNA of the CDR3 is TGTGCCAGTAGTCAAGTTTTAGCGGGGGGTCCCTACGAGCAGTACTTC. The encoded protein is CASSQVLAGGPYEQYF.

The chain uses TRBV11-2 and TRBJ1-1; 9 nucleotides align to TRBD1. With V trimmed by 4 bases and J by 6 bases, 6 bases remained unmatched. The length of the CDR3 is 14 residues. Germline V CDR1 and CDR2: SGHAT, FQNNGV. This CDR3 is CASSSGDRASEAFF. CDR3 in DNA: TGTGCCAGCAGCTCCGGGGACAGGGCGTCTGAAGCTTTCTTT.

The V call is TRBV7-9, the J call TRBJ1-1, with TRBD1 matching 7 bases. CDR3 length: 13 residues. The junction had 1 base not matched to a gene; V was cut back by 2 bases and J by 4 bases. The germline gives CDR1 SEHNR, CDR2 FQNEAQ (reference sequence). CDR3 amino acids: CASSLPGGTEAFF. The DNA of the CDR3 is TGTGCCAGCAGCTTACCAGGGGGCACTGAAGCTTTCTTT.

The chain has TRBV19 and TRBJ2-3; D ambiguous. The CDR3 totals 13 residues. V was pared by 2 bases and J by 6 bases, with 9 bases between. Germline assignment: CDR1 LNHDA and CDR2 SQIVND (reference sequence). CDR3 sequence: CASSIRWMDTQYF. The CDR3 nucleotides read TGTGCCAGTAGTATACGATGGATGGATACGCAGTATTTT.

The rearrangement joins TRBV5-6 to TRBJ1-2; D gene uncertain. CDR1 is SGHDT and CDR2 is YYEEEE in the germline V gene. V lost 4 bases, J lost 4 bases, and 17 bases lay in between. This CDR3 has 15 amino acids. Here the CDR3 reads CASSLLARSFYGYTF. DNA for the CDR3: TGTGCCAGCAGCCTCCTCGCCAGGAGCTTCTATGGCTACACCTTC.

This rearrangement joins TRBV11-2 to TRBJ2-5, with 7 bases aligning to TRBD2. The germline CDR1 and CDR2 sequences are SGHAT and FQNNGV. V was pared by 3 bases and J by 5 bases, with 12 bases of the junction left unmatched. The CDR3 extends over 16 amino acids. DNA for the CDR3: TGTGCCAGCAGCTTTAGAGGAAGCGGGGAGATGGAGACCCAGTACTTC. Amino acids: CASSFRGSGEMETQYF.

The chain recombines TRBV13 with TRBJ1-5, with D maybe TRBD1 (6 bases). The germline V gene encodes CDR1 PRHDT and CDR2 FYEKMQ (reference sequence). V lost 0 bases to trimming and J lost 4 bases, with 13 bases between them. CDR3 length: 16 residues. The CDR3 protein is CASSLGLGGPNQPQHF. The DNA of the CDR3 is TGTGCCAGCAGCTTAGGCTTGGGGGGCCCGAATCAGCCCCAGCATTTT.

CDR3 bases: TGTGCCAGCTCACCCCCCCTAGGGGGCCAGTACTTC. It encodes CASSPPLGGQYF. J is TRBJ2-5 and V is TRBV18, with D possibly matching TRBD1 (6 bases). The V end lost 3 bases, the J end lost 10 bases, and 12 bases lay between the germline ends. The germline CDR1 and CDR2 sequences are KGHSH and LQKENI. CDR3 length: 12 residues.

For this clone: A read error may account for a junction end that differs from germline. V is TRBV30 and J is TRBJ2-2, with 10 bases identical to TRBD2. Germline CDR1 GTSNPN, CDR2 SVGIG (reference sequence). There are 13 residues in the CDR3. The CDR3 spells CWQSGGGTGELFF. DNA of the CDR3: TGCTGGCAGAGCGGGGGGGGCACCGGGGAGCTGTTTTTT.